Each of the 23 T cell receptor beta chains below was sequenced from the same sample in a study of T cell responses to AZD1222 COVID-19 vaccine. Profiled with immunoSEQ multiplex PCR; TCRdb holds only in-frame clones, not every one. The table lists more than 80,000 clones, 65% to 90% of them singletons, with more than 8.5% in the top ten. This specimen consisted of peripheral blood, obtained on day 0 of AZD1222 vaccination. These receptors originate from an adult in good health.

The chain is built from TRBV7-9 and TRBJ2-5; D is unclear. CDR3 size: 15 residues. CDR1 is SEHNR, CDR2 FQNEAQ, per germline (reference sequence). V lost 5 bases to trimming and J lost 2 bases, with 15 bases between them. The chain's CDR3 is CASSPLGRSQETQYF. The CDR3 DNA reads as TGTGCCAGCAGCCCCTTGGGCAGGAGTCAAGAGACCCAGTACTTC.

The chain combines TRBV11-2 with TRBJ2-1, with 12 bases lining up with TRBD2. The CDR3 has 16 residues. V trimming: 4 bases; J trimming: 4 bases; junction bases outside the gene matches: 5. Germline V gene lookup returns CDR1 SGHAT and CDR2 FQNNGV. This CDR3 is CASSSRTSGDYNEQFF. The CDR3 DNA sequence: TGTGCCAGCAGCTCAAGGACTAGCGGGGATTACAATGAGCAGTTCTTC. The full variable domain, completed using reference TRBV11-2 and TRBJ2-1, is EAGVAQSPRYKIIEKRQSVAFWCNPISGHATLYWYQQILGQGPKLLIQFQNNGVVDDSQLPKDRFSAERLKGVDSTLKIQPAKLEDSAVYLCASSSRTSGDYNEQFFGPGTRLTVL.

CDR3 sequence reads: CASSLWTSGRWTDTQYF. CDR3 DNA sequence: TGTGCCAGCAGCTTGTGGACTAGCGGGAGATGGACAGATACGCAGTATTTT. V gene TRBV5-4 combines with J gene TRBJ2-3; TRBD2 aligns across 13 bases. V trimming: 1 base; J trimming: 3 bases; junction bases outside the gene matches: 5. Germline CDR1 reads SGHNT; CDR2 reads YYREEE (reference sequence). This CDR3 is built from 17 residues.

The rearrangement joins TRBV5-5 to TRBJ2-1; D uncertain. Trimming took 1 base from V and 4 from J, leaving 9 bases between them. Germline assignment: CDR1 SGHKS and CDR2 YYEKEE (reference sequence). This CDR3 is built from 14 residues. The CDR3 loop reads CASSLYTNYNEQFF. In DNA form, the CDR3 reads TGTGCCAGCAGCTTGTATACAAATTACAATGAGCAGTTCTTC.

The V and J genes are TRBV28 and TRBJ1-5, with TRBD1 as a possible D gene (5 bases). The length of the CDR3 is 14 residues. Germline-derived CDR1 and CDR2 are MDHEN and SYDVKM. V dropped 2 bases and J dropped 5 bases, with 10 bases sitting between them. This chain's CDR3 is CASSLAGGDQPQHF. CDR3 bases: TGTGCCAGCAGTTTAGCGGGGGGAGATCAGCCCCAGCATTTT.

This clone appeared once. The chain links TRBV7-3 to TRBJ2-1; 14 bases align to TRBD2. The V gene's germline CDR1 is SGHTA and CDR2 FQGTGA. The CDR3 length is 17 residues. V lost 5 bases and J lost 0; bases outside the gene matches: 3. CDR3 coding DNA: TGTGCCAGCAGCCGGACTAGCGGGAGGAGCTCCTACAATGAGCAGTTCTTC. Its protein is CASSRTSGRSSYNEQFF.

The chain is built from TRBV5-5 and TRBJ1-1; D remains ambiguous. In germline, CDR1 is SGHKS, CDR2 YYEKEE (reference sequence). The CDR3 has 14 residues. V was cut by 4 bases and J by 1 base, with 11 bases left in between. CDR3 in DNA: TGTGCCAGCAGCATTAGCGGCGGGAACACTGAAGCTTTCTTT. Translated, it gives CASSISGGNTEAFF.

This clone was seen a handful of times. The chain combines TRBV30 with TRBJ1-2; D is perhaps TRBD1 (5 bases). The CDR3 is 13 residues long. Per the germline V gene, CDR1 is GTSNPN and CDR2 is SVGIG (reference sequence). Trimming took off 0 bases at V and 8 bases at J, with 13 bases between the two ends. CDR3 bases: TGTGCCTGGAGTGTTGGGGGTCCCAAAGGCTACACCTTC. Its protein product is CAWSVGGPKGYTF.

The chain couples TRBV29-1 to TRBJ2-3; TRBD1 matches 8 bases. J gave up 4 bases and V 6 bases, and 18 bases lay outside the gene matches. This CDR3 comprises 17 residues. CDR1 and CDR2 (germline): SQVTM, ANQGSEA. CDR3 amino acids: CSVASDRGLSRPDTQYF. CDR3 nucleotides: TGCAGCGTAGCGTCAGACAGGGGTTTGAGTCGACCAGATACGCAGTATTTT.

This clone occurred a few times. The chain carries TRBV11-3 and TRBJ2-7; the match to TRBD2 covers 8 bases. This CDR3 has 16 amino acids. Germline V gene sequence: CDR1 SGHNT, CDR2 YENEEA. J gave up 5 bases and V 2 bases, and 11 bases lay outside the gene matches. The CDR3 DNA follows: TGTGCCAGCAGCTTAACTTCGGGAGGGGGATTGCACGAGCAGTACTTC. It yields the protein CASSLTSGGGLHEQYF.

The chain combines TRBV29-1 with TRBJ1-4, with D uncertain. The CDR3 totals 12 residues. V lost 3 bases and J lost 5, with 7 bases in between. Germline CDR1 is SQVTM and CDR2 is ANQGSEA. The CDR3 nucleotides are TGCAGCGTTGAGGACGGAAATGAAAAACTGTTTTTT. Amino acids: CSVEDGNEKLFF.

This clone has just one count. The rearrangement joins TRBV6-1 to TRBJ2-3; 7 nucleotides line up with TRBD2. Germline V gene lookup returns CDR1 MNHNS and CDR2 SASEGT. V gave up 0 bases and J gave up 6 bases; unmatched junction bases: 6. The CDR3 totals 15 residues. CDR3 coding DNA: TGTGCCAGCAGTGAAGCAGGGAGGGCCACGGATACGCAGTATTTT. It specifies CASSEAGRATDTQYF.

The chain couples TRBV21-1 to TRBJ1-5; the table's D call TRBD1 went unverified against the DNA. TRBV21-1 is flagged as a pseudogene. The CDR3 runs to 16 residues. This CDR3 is CASSPLGQGYNQPQHF. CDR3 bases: TGTGCCAGCAGCCCGCTTGGGCAGGGATATAATCAGCCCCAGCATTTT.

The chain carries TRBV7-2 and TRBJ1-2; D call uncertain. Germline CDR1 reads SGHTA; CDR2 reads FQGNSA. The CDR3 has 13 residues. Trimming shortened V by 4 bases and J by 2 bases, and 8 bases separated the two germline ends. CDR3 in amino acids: CASSSGRNYGYTF. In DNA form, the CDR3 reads TGTGCCAGCAGCTCCGGACGGAACTATGGCTACACCTTC.

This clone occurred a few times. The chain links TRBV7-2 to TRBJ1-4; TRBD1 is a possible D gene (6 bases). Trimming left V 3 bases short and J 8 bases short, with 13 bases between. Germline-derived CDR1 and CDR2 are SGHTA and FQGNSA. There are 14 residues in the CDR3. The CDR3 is CASSFGTQGEKLFF. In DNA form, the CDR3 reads TGTGCCAGCAGCTTTGGGACACAAGGAGAAAAACTGTTTTTT.

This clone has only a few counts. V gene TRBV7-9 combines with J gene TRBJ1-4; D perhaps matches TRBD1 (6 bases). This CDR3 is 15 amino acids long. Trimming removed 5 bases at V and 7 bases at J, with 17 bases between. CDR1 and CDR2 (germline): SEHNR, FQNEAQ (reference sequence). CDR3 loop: CASSHGWTEVEKLFF. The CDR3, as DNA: TGTGCCAGCAGCCACGGGTGGACAGAAGTTGAAAAACTGTTTTTT.

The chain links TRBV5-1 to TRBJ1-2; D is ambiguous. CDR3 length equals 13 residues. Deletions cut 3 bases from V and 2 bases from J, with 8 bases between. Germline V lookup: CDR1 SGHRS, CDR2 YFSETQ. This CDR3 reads CASSYDTNYGYTF. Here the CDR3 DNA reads TGCGCCAGCAGCTACGACACCAACTATGGCTACACCTTC.

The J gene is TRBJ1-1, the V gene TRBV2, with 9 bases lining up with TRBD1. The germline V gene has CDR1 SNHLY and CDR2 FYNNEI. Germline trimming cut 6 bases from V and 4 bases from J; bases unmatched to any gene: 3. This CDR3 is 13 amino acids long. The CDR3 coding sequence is TGTGCCAGCAGGGGACAGGGCCTCACTGAAGCTTTCTTT. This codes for CASRGQGLTEAFF.

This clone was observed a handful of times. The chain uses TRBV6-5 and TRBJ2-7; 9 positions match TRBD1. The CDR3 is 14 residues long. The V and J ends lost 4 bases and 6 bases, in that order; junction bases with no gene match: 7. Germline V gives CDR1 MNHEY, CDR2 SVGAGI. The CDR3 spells CASSFGQGFGEQYF. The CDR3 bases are TGTGCCAGCAGTTTCGGACAGGGGTTCGGCGAGCAGTACTTC.

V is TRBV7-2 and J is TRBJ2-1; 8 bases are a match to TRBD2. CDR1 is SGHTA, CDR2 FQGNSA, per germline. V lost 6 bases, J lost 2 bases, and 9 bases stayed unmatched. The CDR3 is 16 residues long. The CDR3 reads CASRLRGGSAYNEQFF. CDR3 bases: TGTGCCAGCAGGTTACGGGGGGGATCGGCCTACAATGAGCAGTTCTTC.

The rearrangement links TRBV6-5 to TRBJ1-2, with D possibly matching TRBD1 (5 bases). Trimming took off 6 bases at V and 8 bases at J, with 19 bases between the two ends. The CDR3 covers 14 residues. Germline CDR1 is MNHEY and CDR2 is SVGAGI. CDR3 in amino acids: CASSGGWDLGGYTF. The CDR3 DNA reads TGTGCCAGCAGCGGCGGGTGGGACCTTGGAGGCTACACCTTC.

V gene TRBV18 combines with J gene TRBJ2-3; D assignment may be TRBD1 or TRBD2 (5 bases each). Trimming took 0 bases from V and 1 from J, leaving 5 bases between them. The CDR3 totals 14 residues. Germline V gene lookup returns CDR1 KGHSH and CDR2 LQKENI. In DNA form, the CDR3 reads TGTGCCAGCTCACCACCGGGACGCACAGATACGCAGTATTTT. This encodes CASSPPGRTDTQYF.

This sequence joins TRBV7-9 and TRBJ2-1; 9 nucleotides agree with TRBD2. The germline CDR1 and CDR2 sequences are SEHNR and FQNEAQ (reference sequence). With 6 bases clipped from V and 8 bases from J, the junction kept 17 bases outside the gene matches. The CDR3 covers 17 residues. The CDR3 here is CASSILAGGPSRDEQFF. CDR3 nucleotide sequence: TGTGCCAGCAGTATATTGGCGGGAGGGCCCTCCCGTGATGAGCAGTTCTTC. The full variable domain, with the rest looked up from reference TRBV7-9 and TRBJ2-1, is DTGVSQNPRHKITKRGQNVTFRCDPISEHNRLYWYRQTLGQGPEFLTYFQNEAQLEKSRLLSDRFSAERPKGSFSTLEIQRTEQGDSAMYLCASSILAGGPSRDEQFFGPGTRLTVL.